This record concerns one TCR beta chain sequence. The target antigen is unknown. Stated time point: new active TB diagnosis, blood taken before or within 7 days of starting treatment. Each donor contributed 85,000 to 100,000 T cells on average, unsorted. This sample was taken from a study of T cells in tuberculosis. Sequenced by immunoSEQ multiplex PCR; TCRdb stores in-frame clones only, minus some. Of some 30,000 clones listed, 90% to 95% are singletons. General study points: Shorter CDR3-alpha in active tuberculosis partly drove smaller distances.

The source was PBMCs, collected at tuberculosis diagnosis. The origin of this receptor is an adult with tuberculosis.

As DNA, the CDR3 is TGTGCCAGCAGCAGTCTAGCGTCCTACACAGATACGCAGTATTTT. This sequence encodes CASSSLASYTDTQYF. This sequence joins TRBV7-3 and TRBJ2-3; a possible D gene is TRBD2 (6 bases). CDR1 is SGHTA, CDR2 FQGTGA, per germline. The CDR3 spans 15 residues. The V and J ends lost 5 bases and 2 bases respectively, with 14 bases between them.